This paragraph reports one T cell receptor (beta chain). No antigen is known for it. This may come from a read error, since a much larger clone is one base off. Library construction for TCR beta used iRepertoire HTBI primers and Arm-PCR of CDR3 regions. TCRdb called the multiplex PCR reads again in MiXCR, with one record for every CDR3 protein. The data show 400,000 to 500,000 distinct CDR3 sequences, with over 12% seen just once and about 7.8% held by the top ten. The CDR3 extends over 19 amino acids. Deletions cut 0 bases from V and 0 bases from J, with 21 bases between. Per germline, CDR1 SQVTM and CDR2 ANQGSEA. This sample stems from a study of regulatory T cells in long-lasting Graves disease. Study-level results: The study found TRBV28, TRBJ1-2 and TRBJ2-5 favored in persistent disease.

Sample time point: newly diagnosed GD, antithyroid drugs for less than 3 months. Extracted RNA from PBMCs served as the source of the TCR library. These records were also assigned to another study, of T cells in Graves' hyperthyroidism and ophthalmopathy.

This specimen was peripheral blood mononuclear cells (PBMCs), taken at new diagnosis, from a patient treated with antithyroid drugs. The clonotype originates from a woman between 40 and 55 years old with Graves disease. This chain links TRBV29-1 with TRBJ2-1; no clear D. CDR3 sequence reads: CSVEDDTAPLSGSYNEQFF. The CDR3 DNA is TGCAGCGTTGAAGATGATACGGCTCCACTTTCGGGCTCCTACAATGAGCAGTTCTTC.